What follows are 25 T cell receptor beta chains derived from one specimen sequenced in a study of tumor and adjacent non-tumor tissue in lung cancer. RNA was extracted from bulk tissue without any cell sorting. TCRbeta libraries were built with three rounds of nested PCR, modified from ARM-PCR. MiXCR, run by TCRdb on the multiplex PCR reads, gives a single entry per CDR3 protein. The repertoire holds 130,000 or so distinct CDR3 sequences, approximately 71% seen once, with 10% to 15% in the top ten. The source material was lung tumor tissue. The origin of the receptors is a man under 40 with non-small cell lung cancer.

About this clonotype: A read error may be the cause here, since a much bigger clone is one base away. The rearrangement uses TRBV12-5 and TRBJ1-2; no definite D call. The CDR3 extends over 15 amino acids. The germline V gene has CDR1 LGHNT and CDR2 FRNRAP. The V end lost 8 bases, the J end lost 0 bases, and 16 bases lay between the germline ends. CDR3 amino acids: CASCSGEQPNYGYTF. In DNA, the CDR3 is TGTGCTAGTTGTTCCGGAGAGCAGCCTAACTATGGCTACACCTTC.

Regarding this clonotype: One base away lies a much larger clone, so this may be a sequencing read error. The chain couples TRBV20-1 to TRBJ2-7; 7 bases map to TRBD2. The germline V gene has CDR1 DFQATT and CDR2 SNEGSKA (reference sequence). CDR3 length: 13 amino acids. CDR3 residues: CSAKTPGLYEHYF. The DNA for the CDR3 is TGCAGTGCCAAGACACCGGGACTATACGAGCATTACTTC.

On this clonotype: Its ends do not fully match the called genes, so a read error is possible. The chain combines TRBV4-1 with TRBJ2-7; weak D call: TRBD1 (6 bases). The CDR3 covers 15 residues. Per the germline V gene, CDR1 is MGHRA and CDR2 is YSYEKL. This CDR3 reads CASSQGPGASYKQYF. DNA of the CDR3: TGCGCCAGCAGCCAAGGCCCAGGGGCATCCTACAAGCAGTACTTC.

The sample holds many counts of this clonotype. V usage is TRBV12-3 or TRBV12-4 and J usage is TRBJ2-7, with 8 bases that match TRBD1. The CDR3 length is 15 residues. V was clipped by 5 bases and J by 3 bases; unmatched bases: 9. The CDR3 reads CASSRRGTGRYEQYF. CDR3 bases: TGTGCCAGCAGTCGACGTGGGACAGGACGCTACGAGCAGTACTTC.

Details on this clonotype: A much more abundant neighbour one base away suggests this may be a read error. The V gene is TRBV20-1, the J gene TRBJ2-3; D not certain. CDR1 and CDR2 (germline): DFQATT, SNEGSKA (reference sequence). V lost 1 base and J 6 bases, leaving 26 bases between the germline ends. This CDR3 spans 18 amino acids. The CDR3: CSARGELGNPSHLDTQYF. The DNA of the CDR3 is TGCAGTGCTAGAGGTGAATTAGGTAACCCAAGCCATTTGGATACGCAGTATTTT.

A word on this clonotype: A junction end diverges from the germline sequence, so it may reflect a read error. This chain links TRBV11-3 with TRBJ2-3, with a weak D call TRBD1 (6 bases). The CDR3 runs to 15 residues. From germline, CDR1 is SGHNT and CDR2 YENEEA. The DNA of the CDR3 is TGTACCAGCAGTTTAGTCGGGACAAGCACAGATACGCAGTATTTT. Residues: CTSSLVGTSTDTQYF.

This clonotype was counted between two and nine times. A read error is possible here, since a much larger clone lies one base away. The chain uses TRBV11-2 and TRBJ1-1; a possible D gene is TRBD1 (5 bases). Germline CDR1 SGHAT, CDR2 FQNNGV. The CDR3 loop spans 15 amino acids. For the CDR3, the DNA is TGTGCCAGCAGCTTCGGGGGAGCGGTGAACACTGAAGCTCTCTTT. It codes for CASSFGGAVNTEALF. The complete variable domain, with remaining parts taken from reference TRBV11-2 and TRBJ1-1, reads EAGVAQSPRYKIIEKRQSVAFWCNPISGHATLYWYQQILGQGPKLLIQFQNNGVVDDSQLPKDRFSAERLKGVDSTLKIQPAKLEDSAVYLCASSFGGAVNTEALFGQGTRLTVV.

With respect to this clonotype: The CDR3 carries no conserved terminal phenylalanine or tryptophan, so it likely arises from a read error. For the CDR3, the DNA is TGTGCCAGCAGCCTCCGGGACCTCAATGAAAAACTGTTTTAT. It codes for CASSLRDLNEKLFY. This chain connects TRBV11-3 to TRBJ1-4; maybe TRBD1 (5 bases). The V and J ends lost 5 bases and 5 bases respectively, with 12 bases between them. CDR1 is SGHNT and CDR2 is YENEEA in the germline V gene. The CDR3 is 14 amino acids.

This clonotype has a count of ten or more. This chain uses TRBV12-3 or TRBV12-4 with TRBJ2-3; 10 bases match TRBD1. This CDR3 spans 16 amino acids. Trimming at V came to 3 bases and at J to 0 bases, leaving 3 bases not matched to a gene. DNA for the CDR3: TGTGCCAGCAGTTTGGGGACAGGGGCTAGCACAGATACGCAGTATTTT. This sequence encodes CASSLGTGASTDTQYF.

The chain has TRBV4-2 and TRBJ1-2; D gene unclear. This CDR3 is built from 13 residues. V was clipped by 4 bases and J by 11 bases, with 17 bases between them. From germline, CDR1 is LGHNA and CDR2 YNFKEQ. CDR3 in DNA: TGTGCCAGCAGCCCTCGCGGGGTCTGTGGTTACACCTTC. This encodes CASSPRGVCGYTF.

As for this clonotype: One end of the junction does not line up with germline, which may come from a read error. The CDR3 region has the DNA TGTGCCTGGAGTTCCCCGGGCCGGCCTGGCGGAAACATTCGGTACTTC. Protein: CAWSSPGRPGGNIRYF. This chain connects TRBV30 to TRBJ2-4; D remains unclear. The CDR3 is 16 amino acids. Germline V gene data show CDR1 as GTSNPN and CDR2 as SVGIG (reference sequence).

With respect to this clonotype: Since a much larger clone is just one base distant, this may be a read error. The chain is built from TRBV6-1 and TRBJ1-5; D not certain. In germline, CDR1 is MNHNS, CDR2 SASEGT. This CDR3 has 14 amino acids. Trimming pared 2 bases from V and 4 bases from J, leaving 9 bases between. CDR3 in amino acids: CASSESWENQPQHF. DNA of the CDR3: TGTGCCAGCAGTGAATCATGGGAAAATCAGCCCCAGCATTTT.

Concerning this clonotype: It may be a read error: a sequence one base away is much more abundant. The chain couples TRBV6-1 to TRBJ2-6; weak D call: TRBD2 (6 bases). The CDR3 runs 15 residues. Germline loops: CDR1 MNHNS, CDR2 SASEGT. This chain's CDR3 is CASRTGESGADVLTF. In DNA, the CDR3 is TGTGCCAGCAGGACGGGGGAGTCTGGGGCCGACGTCCTGACTTTC.

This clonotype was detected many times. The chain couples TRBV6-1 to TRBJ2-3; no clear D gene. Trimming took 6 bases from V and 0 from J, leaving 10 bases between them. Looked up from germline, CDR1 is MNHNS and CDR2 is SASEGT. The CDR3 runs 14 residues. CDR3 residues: CASSRLTSTDTQYF. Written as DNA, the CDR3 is TGTGCCAGCAGCCGACTTACCAGCACAGATACGCAGTATTTT.

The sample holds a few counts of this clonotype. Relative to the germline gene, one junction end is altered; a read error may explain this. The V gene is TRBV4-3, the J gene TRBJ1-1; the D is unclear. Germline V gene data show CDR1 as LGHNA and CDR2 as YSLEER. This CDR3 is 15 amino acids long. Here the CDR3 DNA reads TGCGCCAGCAGCCAAGGGCCCGCGATGAACACTGAGGCTCTCTTT. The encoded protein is CASSQGPAMNTEALF.

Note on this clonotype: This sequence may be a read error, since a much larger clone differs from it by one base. CDR3 sequence reads: CARSQGWGDNSPLHF. CDR3 DNA sequence: TGCGCCAGGAGCCAAGGGTGGGGGGACAATTCACCCCTCCACTTT. The chain combines TRBV4-1 with TRBJ1-6; possible D gene TRBD1, 5 bases. The CDR3 loop spans 15 amino acids. Germline V CDR1 and CDR2: MGHRA, YSYEKL.

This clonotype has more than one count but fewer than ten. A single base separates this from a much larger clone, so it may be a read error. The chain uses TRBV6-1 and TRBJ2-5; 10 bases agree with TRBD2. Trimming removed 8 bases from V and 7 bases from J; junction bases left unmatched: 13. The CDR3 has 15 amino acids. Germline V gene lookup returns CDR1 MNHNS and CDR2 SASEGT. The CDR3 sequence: CASLRVAGGSWTQYF. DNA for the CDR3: TGTGCCAGCCTTAGAGTAGCGGGGGGTTCGTGGACCCAGTACTTC.

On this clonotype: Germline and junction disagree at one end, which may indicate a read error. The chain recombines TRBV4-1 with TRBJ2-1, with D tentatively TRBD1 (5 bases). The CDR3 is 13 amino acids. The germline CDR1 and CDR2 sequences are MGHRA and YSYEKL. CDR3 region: CASSHPQGNDQFF. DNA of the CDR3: TGCGCCAGCAGCCACCCTCAGGGCAATGATCAGTTCTTC.

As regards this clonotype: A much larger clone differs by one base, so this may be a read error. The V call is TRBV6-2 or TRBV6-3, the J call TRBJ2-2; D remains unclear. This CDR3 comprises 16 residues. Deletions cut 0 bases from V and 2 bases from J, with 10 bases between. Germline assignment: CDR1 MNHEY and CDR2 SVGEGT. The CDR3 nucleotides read TGTGCCAGCAGTTACTCGACAAGGCAAAACACCGGGGAGCTGTTTTTT. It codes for CASSYSTRQNTGELFF.

CDR3 region: CSASETGGFITEAFF. The DNA of the CDR3 is TGCAGTGCTAGCGAGACAGGGGGCTTTATTACTGAAGCTTTCTTT. This sequence joins TRBV20-1 and TRBJ1-1; 10 bases map to TRBD1. Germline-derived CDR1 and CDR2 are DFQATT and SNEGSKA (reference sequence). Unmatched junction bases numbered 9, after V lost 3 bases and J lost 5 bases. The CDR3 runs 15 residues.

The CDR3 reads CASSLECTGTQEQYF. For the CDR3, the DNA is TGTGCCAGCAGCTTAGAGTGCACCGGGACTCAGGAGCAGTACTTC. The chain joins TRBV11-1 to TRBJ2-7; tentative D call: TRBD2 (6 bases). CDR1 and CDR2 (germline): SGHAT, FQDESV (reference sequence). The CDR3 totals 15 residues. Between the trimmed V and J ends, which lost 1 base and 7 bases, there was a span of 17 bases.

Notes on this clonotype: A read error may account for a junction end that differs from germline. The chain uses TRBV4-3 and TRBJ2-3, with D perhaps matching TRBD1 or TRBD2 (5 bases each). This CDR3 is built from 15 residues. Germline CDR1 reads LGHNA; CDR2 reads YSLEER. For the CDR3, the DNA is TGCTCCAGCAGCCAAGAGGGTGGGGCGGCAGATACGCAGTATTTT. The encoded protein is CSSSQEGGAADTQYF.

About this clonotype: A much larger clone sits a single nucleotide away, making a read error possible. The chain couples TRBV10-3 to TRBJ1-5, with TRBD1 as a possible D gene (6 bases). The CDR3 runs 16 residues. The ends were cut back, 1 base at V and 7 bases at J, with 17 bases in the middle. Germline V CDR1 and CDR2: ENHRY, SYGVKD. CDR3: CAISEFRGGLDQPQHF. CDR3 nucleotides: TGTGCCATCAGTGAGTTTCGTGGGGGGCTTGACCAGCCCCAGCATTTT.

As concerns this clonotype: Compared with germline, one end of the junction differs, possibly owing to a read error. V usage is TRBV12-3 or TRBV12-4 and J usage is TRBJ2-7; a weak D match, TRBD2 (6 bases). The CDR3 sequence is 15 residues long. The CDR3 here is CVSSLVVQGGYEQYF. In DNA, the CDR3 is TGTGTCAGCAGTTTAGTAGTGCAGGGAGGCTACGAGCAGTACTTC.

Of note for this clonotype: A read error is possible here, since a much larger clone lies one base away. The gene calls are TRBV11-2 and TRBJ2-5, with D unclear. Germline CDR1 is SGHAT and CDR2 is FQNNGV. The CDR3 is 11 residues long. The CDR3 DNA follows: TGTGCCGGCAGCTTACGAGAGACCCAGTACTTC. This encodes CAGSLRETQYF.